This TCR beta chain was recorded in a study of OX40 agonist ivuxolimab in advanced cancers. Study-level findings and limits: Some nonresponders additionally presented with little normalized T-cell clonal expansion.

Assay: immunoSEQ multiplex PCR; the TCRdb copy retains only in-frame clones and omits some. The data contain 20,000 or so clones, about 83% of them singletons. Deletions cut 5 bases from V and 3 bases from J, with 19 bases between. Germline CDR1 and CDR2: PRHDT and FYEKMQ (reference sequence). The CDR3 spans 16 residues. Samples were taken at baseline and on day 1 of cycles 4 and 7. Points on this clone: What it binds is not known.

This receptor was taken from an adult with an advanced solid tumor such as melanoma, head and neck, liver or kidney cancer. The V and J genes are TRBV13 and TRBJ1-1, with D possibly TRBD1 on 5 matching bases. The sequencing used CD4+ or CD8+ T cells sorted from blood, collected in a trial of the OX40 agonist ivuxolimab. The CDR3 nucleotides are TGTGCCAGCAGCCTCCCCTGGGCAGGGTCGGACACTGAAGCTTTCTTT. This translates into CASSLPWAGSDTEAFF.